The next 21 T cell receptor beta chains were all read from a single sample in a study of blood T cell repertoires in COVID-19. TCRdb's table, derived via immunoSEQ multiplex PCR, lists solely in-frame clones and lacks some. The sample yields fewer than 300,000 clones, approximately 90% seen once. Sequenced input: PBMCs or T cells enriched from blood (not recorded which). The receptors shown here come from a man aged 18 to 35 who had recovered from COVID-19.

V gene TRBV6-4 combines with J gene TRBJ2-1, with D perhaps TRBD2 (6 bases). Germline-derived CDR1 and CDR2 are MRHNA and SNTAGT. CDR3 size: 15 residues. Trimming took off 6 bases at V and 0 bases at J, with 12 bases between the two ends. CDR3 region: CASSAGGSSYNEQFF. CDR3 coding DNA: TGTGCCAGCAGCGCCGGGGGAAGCTCCTACAATGAGCAGTTCTTC.

This chain uses TRBV18 with TRBJ1-1, with 7 bases aligning to TRBD1. Per the germline V gene, CDR1 is KGHSH and CDR2 is LQKENI. This CDR3 is built from 14 residues. J lost 5 bases, V lost 3 bases, and 6 bases had no gene match. Here the CDR3 reads CASSPTGEGTEAFF. CDR3 coding DNA: TGTGCCAGCTCACCCACAGGGGAAGGGACTGAAGCTTTCTTT.

This CDR3 reads CASSFWDTAYEQYF. The CDR3 nucleotides are TGTGCCAGCAGCTTCTGGGACACAGCCTACGAGCAGTACTTC. V and J are TRBV7-9 and TRBJ2-7, with a weak D call TRBD1 (6 bases). V shed 3 bases and J shed 2 bases, with 11 bases lying between them. Per germline, CDR1 SEHNR and CDR2 FQNEAQ (reference sequence). The CDR3 runs to 14 residues.

The gene calls are TRBV2 and TRBJ1-4; D possibly corresponds to TRBD1 (6 bases). This CDR3 is built from 16 residues. The V and J ends lost 4 bases and 8 bases respectively, with 20 bases between them. CDR1 is SNHLY, CDR2 FYNNEI, per germline. The DNA for the CDR3 is TGTGCCAGCAGTGGAACGGGACACCCGAGGAGCGAAAAACTGTTTTTT. Translated: CASSGTGHPRSEKLFF.

The rearrangement uses TRBV5-1 and TRBJ1-1; 7 bases are shared with TRBD1. Germline trimming cut 5 bases from V and 1 base from J; bases unmatched to any gene: 11. Germline CDR1 and CDR2: SGHRS and YFSETQ. CDR3 size: 16 residues. CDR3 nucleotides: TGCGCCAGCAGTCACGGACAGGCCACGTGGAACACTGAAGCTTTCTTT. It is translated as CASSHGQATWNTEAFF.

J is TRBJ2-5 and V is TRBV27, with D tentatively TRBD2 (6 bases). Trimming removed 8 bases at V and 5 bases at J, with 18 bases between. In germline, CDR1 is MNHEY, CDR2 SMNVEV (reference sequence). CDR3 size: 14 residues. The CDR3 DNA reads TGTGCCAGCTCACGGGAGACTGGTTGGGAGACCCAGTACTTC. As protein: CASSRETGWETQYF.

This clone has just a few counts. J is TRBJ2-7 and V is TRBV18; D unresolved. Trimming pared 2 bases from V and 2 bases from J, leaving 13 bases between. Germline CDR1 reads KGHSH; CDR2 reads LQKENI. The CDR3 covers 15 residues. The chain's CDR3 is CASSPVDPRPYEQYF. As DNA, the CDR3 is TGTGCCAGCTCACCAGTAGACCCTAGACCCTACGAGCAGTACTTC.

About this clone itself: Other DNA sequences in this specimen translate into the identical CDR3. The chain couples TRBV27 to TRBJ1-4; 7 bases fit TRBD1. J lost 7 bases, V lost 3 bases, and 5 bases had no gene match. The germline gives CDR1 MNHEY, CDR2 SMNVEV (reference sequence). The CDR3 is 14 residues long. This CDR3 reads CASSLRTGGEKLFF. In nucleotides, the CDR3 is TGTGCCAGCAGTTTGCGGACAGGAGGTGAAAAACTGTTTTTT.

V gene TRBV3-1 (or the pseudogene TRBV3-2) combines with J gene TRBJ2-7, with D perhaps TRBD1 (5 bases). The CDR3 has 14 residues. V dropped 1 base and J dropped 6 bases, with 13 bases sitting between them. Looked up from germline, CDR1 is LGHDT and CDR2 is YNNKEL (reference sequence). The CDR3 nucleotides are TGTGCCAGCAGCCAAGGGGCACAGGTTTTCGAGCAGTACTTC. This sequence encodes CASSQGAQVFEQYF.

This clone was detected a few times. This chain joins TRBV2 and TRBJ1-2; no clear D gene. The CDR3 runs to 12 residues. Germline V gene sequence: CDR1 SNHLY, CDR2 FYNNEI. Between the trimmed V and J ends, which lost 6 bases and 6 bases, there was a span of 11 bases. The CDR3 protein is CASREQTNGYTF. The CDR3 DNA is TGTGCCAGCAGGGAACAGACAAATGGCTACACCTTC.

The V and J genes are TRBV12-2 and TRBJ2-7; the table assigns TRBD2, which was not confirmed against the DNA. TRBV12-2 is recorded as a pseudogene. CDR3 length equals 15 residues. Here the CDR3 reads CASRLERPLSYEQYF. Written as DNA, the CDR3 is TGTGCAAGTCGCTTAGAGAGGCCCTTATCCTACGAGCAGTACTTC.

CDR3 amino acids: CASSLGPTDSGNTIYF. The CDR3 DNA reads TGCGCCAGCAGCTTGGGGCCGACAGACTCTGGAAACACCATATATTTT. The genes are TRBV5-1 and TRBJ1-3, with a possible D match to TRBD1 (5 bases). Per germline, CDR1 SGHRS and CDR2 YFSETQ. The CDR3 has 16 residues. V gave up 0 bases and J gave up 0 bases, with 10 bases separating them.

Of note for this clone: In the same sample, other DNA sequences code for this CDR3. The CDR3 loop reads CASPNVYEQYF. The CDR3 DNA sequence: TGTGCCAGCCCAAATGTCTACGAGCAGTACTTC. The genes are TRBV28 and TRBJ2-7, with D unclear. The CDR3 has 11 residues. Germline V lookup: CDR1 MDHEN, CDR2 SYDVKM. V was shortened by 8 bases and J by 3 bases, with 8 bases between the two germline ends.

The chain carries TRBV27 and TRBJ1-1; 8 bases are a match to TRBD1. The CDR3 is 14 residues long. V lost 4 bases, J lost 4 bases, and 5 bases stayed unmatched. The germline V gene has CDR1 MNHEY and CDR2 SMNVEV (reference sequence). The DNA for the CDR3 is TGTGCCAGCAGTTCCAGGGGGCATAGCACTGAAGCTTTCTTT. Encoded protein: CASSSRGHSTEAFF.

The J gene is TRBJ1-1, the V gene TRBV6-5, with D possibly TRBD1 on 5 matching bases. CDR3 length: 15 residues. V was cut by 2 bases and J by 1 base, with 11 bases left in between. The V gene's germline CDR1 is MNHEY and CDR2 SVGAGI. The CDR3 DNA sequence: TGTGCCAGCAGTTACCCCCGGGGGGGGAACACTGAAGCTTTCTTT. Translation: CASSYPRGGNTEAFF.

CDR3 DNA: TGTGCCTGGAGTGTACCAACCGGGGACGAGCAGTACTTC. It is translated as CAWSVPTGDEQYF. The chain links TRBV30 to TRBJ2-7, with a possible D match to TRBD2 (5 bases). The germline gives CDR1 GTSNPN, CDR2 SVGIG (reference sequence). There are 13 residues in the CDR3. With 0 bases removed from V and 5 bases from J, the gap between germline ends came to 11 bases.

This chain links TRBV7-9 with TRBJ1-3, with a possible D match to TRBD1 (5 bases). This CDR3 contains 15 residues. The V gene lost 5 bases and the J gene lost 1 base, with 12 bases spanning the gap. Germline CDR1 and CDR2: SEHNR and FQNEAQ (reference sequence). This CDR3 reads CASSQTSGSGNTIYF. The CDR3 coding sequence is TGTGCCAGCAGCCAGACGTCAGGGTCTGGAAACACCATATATTTT.

This clone appeared once. V gene TRBV6-5 combines with J gene TRBJ1-4, with TRBD1 identical over 11 bases. Germline V lookup: CDR1 MNHEY, CDR2 SVGAGI. The J segment lost 7 bases and the V segment lost 5 bases, leaving 3 bases of the junction unmatched. The CDR3 loop spans 14 amino acids. Written as DNA, the CDR3 is TGTGCCAGCAGTCAGGACAGGGGGCTTGAAAAACTGTTTTTT. It translates to CASSQDRGLEKLFF.

The V gene is TRBV11-3, the J gene TRBJ2-5; no clear D. This CDR3 has 13 residues. V dropped 5 bases and J dropped 5 bases, with 12 bases sitting between them. The germline CDR1 and CDR2 sequences are SGHNT and YENEEA. This chain's CDR3 is CASSLRVWETQYF. For the CDR3, the DNA is TGTGCCAGCAGCCTACGCGTCTGGGAGACCCAGTACTTC.

V and J are TRBV11-3 and TRBJ2-1; no reliable D call. CDR3 length: 13 residues. The germline CDR1 and CDR2 sequences are SGHNT and YENEEA. The V gene lost 3 bases and the J gene lost 8 bases, with 11 bases spanning the gap. CDR3 coding DNA: TGTGCCAGCAGCTTGGGTCCCCGGGATGAGCAGTTCTTC. Translated, it gives CASSLGPRDEQFF.

This clone was seen a handful of times. V gene TRBV27 combines with J gene TRBJ2-1; 8 bases fit TRBD1. The ends lost 9 bases at V and 2 bases at J; junction bases unmatched: 6. Germline CDR1 and CDR2: MNHEY and SMNVEV (reference sequence). The CDR3 spans 14 residues. CDR3 protein: CASQDRGTYNEQFF. CDR3 nucleotide sequence: TGTGCCAGTCAAGACAGGGGTACCTACAATGAGCAGTTCTTC.